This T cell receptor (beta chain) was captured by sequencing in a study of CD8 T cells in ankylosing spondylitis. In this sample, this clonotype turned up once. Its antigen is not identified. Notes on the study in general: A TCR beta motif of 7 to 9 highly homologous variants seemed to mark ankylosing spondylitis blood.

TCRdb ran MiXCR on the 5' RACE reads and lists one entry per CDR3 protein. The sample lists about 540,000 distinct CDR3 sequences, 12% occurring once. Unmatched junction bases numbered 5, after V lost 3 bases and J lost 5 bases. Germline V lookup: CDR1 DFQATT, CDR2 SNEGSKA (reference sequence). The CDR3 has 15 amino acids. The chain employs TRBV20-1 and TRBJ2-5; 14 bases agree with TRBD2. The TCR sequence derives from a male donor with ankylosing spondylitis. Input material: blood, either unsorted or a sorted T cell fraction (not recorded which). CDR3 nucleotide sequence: TGCAGTGCTAGGGGACTAGCGGGAGTTTCGGAGACCCAGTACTTC. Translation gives CSARGLAGVSETQYF.